This T cell receptor (beta chain) was identified in a study of T cell changes during pregnancy in multiple sclerosis. Using immunoSEQ multiplex PCR, the repertoire was profiled, and TCRdb retains in-frame clones only, with some absent. The table includes some 33,000 clones, around 92% detected once. This clone was picked up one time. The clonotype originates from a female donor in good health, enrolled as a control in a pregnancy study. Sequenced material: CD8+ T cells from peripheral blood mononuclear cells, taken in the second trimester of pregnancy.

CDR3 sequence reads: CASSSTGIANYGYTF. The CDR3 bases are TGTGCCAGCAGCTCAACAGGGATCGCTAACTATGGCTACACCTTC. The V and J genes are TRBV7-9 and TRBJ1-2, with a tentative D call TRBD1 (6 bases). Germline V gene sequence: CDR1 SEHNR, CDR2 FQNEAQ (reference sequence). The CDR3 runs 15 residues. Trimming cost V 4 bases and J 0 bases, with 12 bases left between them. Combining the CDR3 with reference TRBV7-9 and TRBJ1-2 gives the whole variable domain DTGVSQNPRHKITKRGQNVTFRCDPISEHNRLYWYRQTLGQGPEFLTYFQNEAQLEKSRLLSDRFSAERPKGSFSTLEIQRTEQGDSAMYLCASSSTGIANYGYTFGSGTRLTVV.